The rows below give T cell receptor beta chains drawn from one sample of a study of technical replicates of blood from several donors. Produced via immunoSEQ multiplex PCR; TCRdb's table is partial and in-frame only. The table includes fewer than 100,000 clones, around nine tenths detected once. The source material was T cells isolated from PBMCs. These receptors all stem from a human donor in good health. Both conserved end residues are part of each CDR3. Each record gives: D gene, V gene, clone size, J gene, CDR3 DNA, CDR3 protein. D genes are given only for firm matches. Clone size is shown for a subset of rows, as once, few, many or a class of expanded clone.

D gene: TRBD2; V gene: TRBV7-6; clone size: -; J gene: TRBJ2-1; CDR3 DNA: TGTGCCAGCAGCTTAACCCCTAGCGGGGGCCCGAATGAGCAGTTCTTC; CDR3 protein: CASSLTPSGGPNEQFF
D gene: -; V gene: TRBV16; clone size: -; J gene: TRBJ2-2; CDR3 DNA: TGTGCCAGCAGCCTCCTGGAGGGGACCTCCACCGGGGAGCTGTTTTTT; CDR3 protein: CASSLLEGTSTGELFF
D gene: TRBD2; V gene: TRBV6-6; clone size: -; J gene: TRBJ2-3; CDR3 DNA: TGTGCCAGCAGTTACTCGCCAGCGGGAGGGCCGAAGCAGTATTTT; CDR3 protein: CASSYSPAGGPKQYF
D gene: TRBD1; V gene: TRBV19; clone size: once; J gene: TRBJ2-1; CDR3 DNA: TGTGCCAGTAGTATAATCTTCGGCAGGGGGCGATCGAATGAGCAGTTCTTC; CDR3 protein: CASSIIFGRGRSNEQFF
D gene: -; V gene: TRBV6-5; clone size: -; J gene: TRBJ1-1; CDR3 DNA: TGTGCCAGCAGTTTCCAGACTATCGGAACAAACACTGAAGCTTTCTTT; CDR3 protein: CASSFQTIGTNTEAFF
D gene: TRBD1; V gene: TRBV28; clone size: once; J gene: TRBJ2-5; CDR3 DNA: TGTGCCAGCAGTTTCGACCTGACAGGGGTCCGAGAGACCCAGTACTTC; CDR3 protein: CASSFDLTGVRETQYF
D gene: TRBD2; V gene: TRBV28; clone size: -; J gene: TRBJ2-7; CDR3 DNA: TGTGCCAGCAGTCCCGAACTAGCGGGAGGGTACGAGCAGTACTTC; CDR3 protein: CASSPELAGGYEQYF
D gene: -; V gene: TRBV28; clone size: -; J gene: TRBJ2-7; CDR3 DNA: TGTGCCAGCAGTTTATCCCAGGGTGGGGCCTACGAGCAGTACTTC; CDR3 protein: CASSLSQGGAYEQYF
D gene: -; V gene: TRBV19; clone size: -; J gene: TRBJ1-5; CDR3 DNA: TGTGCCAGTAGTTCACAGGGATCAGGGTCCCAGCCCCAGCATTTT; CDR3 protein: CASSSQGSGSQPQHF
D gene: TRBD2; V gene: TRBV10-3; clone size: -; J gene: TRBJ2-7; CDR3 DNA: TGTGCCACCGGGGTGGGAGCGGGAGGATTATCCTACGAGCAGTACTTC; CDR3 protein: CATGVGAGGLSYEQYF
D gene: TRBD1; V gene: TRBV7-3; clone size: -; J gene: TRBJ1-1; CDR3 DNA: TGTGCCAGCAGCCGTGACAGGGACACTGAAGCTTTCTTT; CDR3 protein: CASSRDRDTEAFF
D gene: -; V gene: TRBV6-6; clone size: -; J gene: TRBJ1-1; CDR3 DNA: TGTGCCAGCAGTTCCCAGGGTGACACTGAAGCTTTCTTT; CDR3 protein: CASSSQGDTEAFF
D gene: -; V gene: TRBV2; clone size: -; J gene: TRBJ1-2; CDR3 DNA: TGTGCCAGCAGACCGGACACGAAGTATGGCTACACCTTC; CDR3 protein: CASRPDTKYGYTF
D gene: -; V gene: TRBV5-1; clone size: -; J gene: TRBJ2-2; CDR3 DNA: TGCGCCAGCAGCTTAATACAGACGAACACCGGGGAGCTGTTTTTT; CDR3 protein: CASSLIQTNTGELFF
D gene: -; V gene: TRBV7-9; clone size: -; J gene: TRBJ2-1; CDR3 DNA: TGTGCCGGGGCCCCCTACTCCTACAATGAGCAGTTCTTC; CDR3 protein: CAGAPYSYNEQFF
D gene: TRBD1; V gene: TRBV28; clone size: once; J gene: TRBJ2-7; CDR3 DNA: TGTGCCAGCACCCCGGGACAGGCCACCTACGAGCAGTACTTC; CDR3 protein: CASTPGQATYEQYF
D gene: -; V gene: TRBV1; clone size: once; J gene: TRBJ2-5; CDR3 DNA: TGCACCAGCAGCCTTTTCCCGACTAGCCCCCAGCTCCGGAACTTCCAAGAGACCCAGTACTTC; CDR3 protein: CTSSLFPTSPQLRNFQETQYF
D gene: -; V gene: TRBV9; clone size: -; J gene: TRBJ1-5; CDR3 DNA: TGTGCCAGCAGCGTAGGCCAGTCCAATCAGCCCCAGCATTTT; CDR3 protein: CASSVGQSNQPQHF
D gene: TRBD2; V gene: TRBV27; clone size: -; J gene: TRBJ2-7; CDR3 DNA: TGTGCCAGCAGTTTCTCGACGGGGGGGGACGAGCAGTACTTC; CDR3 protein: CASSFSTGGDEQYF
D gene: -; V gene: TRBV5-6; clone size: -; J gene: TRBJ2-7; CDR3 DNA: TGTGCCAGCAGCTTGGAGCGGCACCCCTACGAGCAGTACTTC; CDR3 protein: CASSLERHPYEQYF
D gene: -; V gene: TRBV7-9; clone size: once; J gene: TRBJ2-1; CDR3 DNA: TGTGCCAGCAGTACCCGGGGTGAGCAGTTCTTC; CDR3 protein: CASSTRGEQFF
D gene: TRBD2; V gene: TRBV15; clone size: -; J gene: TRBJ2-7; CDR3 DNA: TGTGCCACCAGCAGAGAGGGCGGGACTAGCGGGTCCCGGGGCGAGCAGTACTTC; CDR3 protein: CATSREGGTSGSRGEQYF
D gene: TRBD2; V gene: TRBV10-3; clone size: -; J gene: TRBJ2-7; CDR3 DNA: TGTGCCATCAGTGTCTCTAGCGGGAGCTACGAGCAGTACTTC; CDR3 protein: CAISVSSGSYEQYF
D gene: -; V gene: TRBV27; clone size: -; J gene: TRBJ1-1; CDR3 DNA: TGTGCCAGCAGTTCCCAGGGTTACACTGAAGCTTTCTTT; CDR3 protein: CASSSQGYTEAFF
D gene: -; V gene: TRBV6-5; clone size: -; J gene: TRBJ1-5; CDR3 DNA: TGTGCCAGCAGTTACGCCCCGGTGGGCAATCAGCCCCAGCATTTT; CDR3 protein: CASSYAPVGNQPQHF
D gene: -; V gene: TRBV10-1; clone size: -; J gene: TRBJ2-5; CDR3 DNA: TGCGCCAGCAGCGATCCGGGGGTTCGGGGGGAGACCCAGTACTTC; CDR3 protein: CASSDPGVRGETQYF
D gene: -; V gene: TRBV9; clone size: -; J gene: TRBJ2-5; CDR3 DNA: TGTGCCAGCAGCGTAAGCTACAGTCAAGAGACCCAGTACTTC; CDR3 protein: CASSVSYSQETQYF
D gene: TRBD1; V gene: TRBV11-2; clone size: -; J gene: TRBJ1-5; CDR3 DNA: TGTGCCAGCAGCGGGACAGGGTATCAGCCCCAGCATTTT; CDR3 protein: CASSGTGYQPQHF
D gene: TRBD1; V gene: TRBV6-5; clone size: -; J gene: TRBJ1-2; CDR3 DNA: TGTGCCAGCAGTTACTCGGAGACAGGGGGCGCCTATGGCTACACCTTC; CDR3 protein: CASSYSETGGAYGYTF
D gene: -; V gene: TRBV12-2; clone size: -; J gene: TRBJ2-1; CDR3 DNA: TGTGCAAGTCGCTTAGGCCGGAGGACGTCCTACAATGAGCAGTTCTTC; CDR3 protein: CASRLGRRTSYNEQFF
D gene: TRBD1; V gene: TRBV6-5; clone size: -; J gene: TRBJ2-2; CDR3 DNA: TGTGCCAGCAGTTGGGACAGGGTTACCGGGGAGCTGTTTTTT; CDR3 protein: CASSWDRVTGELFF
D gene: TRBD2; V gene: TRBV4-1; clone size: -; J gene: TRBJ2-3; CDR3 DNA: TGCGCCAGCAGCCAACCCGGAACTAGCGGGGTAAAATTT; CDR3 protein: CASSQPGTSGVKF
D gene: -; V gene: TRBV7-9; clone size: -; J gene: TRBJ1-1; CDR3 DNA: TGTGCCAGCAGCCCCCGTGGTCAGGGCGGTGGGGATACTGAAGCTTTCTTT; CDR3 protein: CASSPRGQGGGDTEAFF
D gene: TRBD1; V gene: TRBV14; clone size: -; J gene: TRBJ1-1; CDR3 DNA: TGTGCCAGCAGCCAGAGACAGGGGGTCGTAACTGAAGCTTTCTTT; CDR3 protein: CASSQRQGVVTEAFF
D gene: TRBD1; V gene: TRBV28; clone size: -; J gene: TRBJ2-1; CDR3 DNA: TGTGCCAGCAGTTTACCGGGACAGGGTTCTTACAATGAGCAGTTCTTC; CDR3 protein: CASSLPGQGSYNEQFF
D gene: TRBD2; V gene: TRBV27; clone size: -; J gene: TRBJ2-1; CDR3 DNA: TGTGCCAGCGGATTATTCGCGGGGGGGCGCTCCTACAATGAGCAGTTCTTC; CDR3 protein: CASGLFAGGRSYNEQFF
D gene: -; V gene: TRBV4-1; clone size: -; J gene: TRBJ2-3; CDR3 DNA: TGCGCCAGCAGATCGAGTTTAACAGATACGCAGTATTTT; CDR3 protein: CASRSSLTDTQYF
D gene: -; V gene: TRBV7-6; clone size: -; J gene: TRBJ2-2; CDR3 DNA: TGTGCCAGCAGCTTAGTGTCTAGCGACTACTATAATACCGGGGAGCTGTTTTTT; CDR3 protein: CASSLVSSDYYNTGELFF
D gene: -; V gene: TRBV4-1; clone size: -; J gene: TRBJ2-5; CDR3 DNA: TGCGCCAGCAGCCAGGGTCTAACAGACGGGACCCAGTACTTC; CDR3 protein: CASSQGLTDGTQYF
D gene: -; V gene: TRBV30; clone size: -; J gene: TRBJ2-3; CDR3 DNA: TGTGCCTGGACTCTTGGGACTGTAATCACAGATACGCAGTATTTT; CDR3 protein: CAWTLGTVITDTQYF
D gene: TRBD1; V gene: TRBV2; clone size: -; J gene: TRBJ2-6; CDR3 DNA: TGTGCCAGCAGGCCGGGACAGGGGGCGGATGGGGCCAACGTCCTGACTTTC; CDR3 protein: CASRPGQGADGANVLTF
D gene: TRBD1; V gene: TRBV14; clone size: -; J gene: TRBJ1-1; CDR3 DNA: TGTGCCAGCAGCCGCGTGACAGGGTCCACTGAAGCTTTCTTT; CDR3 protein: CASSRVTGSTEAFF
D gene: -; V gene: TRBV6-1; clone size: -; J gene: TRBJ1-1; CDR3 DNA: TGTGCCGGATCAGGGTTATGGAACACTGAAGCTTTCTTT; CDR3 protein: CAGSGLWNTEAFF
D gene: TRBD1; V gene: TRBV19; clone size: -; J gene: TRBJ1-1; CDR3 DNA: TGTGCCAGTAGTTCGGACAGGGCGGCAGGAAGGAACACTGAAGCTTTCTTT; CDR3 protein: CASSSDRAAGRNTEAFF
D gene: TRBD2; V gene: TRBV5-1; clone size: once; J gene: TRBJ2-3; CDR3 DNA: TGCGCCAGCAGCTTAGGTACGCTAGCGGGGGGTGTCACAGATACGCAGTATTTT; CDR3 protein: CASSLGTLAGGVTDTQYF
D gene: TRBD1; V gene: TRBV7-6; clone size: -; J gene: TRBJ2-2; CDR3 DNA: TGTGCCAGCAGCTTAGCGGGGACAGCTGGCGGGGAGCTGTTTTTT; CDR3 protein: CASSLAGTAGGELFF
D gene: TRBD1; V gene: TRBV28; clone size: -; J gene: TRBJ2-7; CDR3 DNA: TGTGCCAGCAGTATACCCGGGACAGCTTCCTACGAGCAGTACTTC; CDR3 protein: CASSIPGTASYEQYF
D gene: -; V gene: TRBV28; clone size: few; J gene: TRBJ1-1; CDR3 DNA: TGTGCCAGCAGTTCTCAGGGGAGGGGTGAAGCTTTCTTT; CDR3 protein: CASSSQGRGEAFF
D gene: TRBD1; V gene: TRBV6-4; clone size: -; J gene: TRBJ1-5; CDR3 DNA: TGTGCCAGCAGTGACTCATGGACAGGGGAGAGAAAGAGAGGTAATCAGCCCCAGCATTTT; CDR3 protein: CASSDSWTGERKRGNQPQHF
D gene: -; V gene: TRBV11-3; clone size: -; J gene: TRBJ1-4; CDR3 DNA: TGTGCCAGCAGCTTACGGGGGACTAATGAAAAACTGTTTTTT; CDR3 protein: CASSLRGTNEKLFF
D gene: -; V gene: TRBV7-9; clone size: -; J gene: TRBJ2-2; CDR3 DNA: TGTGCCAGCAGCTTAGAGGGGCACCCAAGGACCATTCGCACCGGGGAGCTGTTTTTT; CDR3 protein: CASSLEGHPRTIRTGELFF
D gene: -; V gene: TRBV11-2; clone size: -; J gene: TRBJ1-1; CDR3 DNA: TGTGCCAGCAGCTTAACGAACGACAGTCCTGAAGCTTTCTTT; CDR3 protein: CASSLTNDSPEAFF
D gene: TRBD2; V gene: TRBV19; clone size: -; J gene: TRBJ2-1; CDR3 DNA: TGTGCCAGTAGTATAAGTCTAGCGGTGGTCTACAATGAGCAGTTCTTC; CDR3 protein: CASSISLAVVYNEQFF
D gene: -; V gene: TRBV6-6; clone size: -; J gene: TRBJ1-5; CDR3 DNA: TGTGCCAGCAGTTATCAGGGGTCCAATCAGCCCCAGCATTTT; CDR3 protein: CASSYQGSNQPQHF
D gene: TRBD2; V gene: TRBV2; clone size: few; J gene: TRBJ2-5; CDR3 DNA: TGTGCCAGCAGTCCACCGTCGGGACTAGCGGGACAAGAGACCCAGTACTTC; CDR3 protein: CASSPPSGLAGQETQYF